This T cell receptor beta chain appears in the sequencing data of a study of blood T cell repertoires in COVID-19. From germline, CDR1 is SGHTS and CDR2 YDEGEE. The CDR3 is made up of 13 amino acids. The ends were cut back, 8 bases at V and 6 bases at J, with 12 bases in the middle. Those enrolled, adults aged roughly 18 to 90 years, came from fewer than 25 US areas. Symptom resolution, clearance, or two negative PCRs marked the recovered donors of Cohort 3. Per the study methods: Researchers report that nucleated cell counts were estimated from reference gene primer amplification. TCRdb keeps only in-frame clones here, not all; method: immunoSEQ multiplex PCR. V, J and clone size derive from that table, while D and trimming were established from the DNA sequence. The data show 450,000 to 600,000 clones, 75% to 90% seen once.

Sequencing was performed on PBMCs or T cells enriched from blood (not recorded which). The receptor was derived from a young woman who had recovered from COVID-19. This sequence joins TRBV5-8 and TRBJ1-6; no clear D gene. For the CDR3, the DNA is TGTGCCAGTCAAGAGGAGGGTAATTCACCCCTCCACTTT. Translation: CASQEEGNSPLHF.